The rows below give T cell receptor beta chains drawn from one sample of a study of T-cell memory formation after mild COVID-19. TCRdb reprocessed the 5' RACE reads with MiXCR, giving one entry per CDR3 protein. The sample yields hundreds of thousands of distinct CDR3 sequences, under 20% seen once. The sample taken for sequencing was PBMCs or a T cell subset sorted from them (not recorded which). The receptors were sampled from an adult woman who had mild COVID-19 (a few samples of this study predate the infection). Cell type and time point are not known. Each CDR3 is given with its conserved first and last residue.

J | V | CDR3
TRBJ2-5 | TRBV7-2 | CASSSGLAPQTQYF
TRBJ2-5 | TRBV7-2 | CASSVTKRLVQETQYF
TRBJ1-1 | TRBV4-2 | CASSQTGRAEAFF
TRBJ2-3 | TRBV12-3/TRBV12-4 | CASNLNGVGTDTQYF
TRBJ1-5 | TRBV9 | CASSVFPGEPQHF
TRBJ2-7 | TRBV25-1 | CASSDSSYEKYF
TRBJ1-1 | TRBV3-1 | CASSPTGTGGVSTEAFF
TRBJ1-5 | TRBV7-9 | CASSKGLNQPQHF
TRBJ1-3 | TRBV7-3 | CASSLTAGNTIYF
TRBJ2-6 | TRBV19 | CASSIVTGTGTLSGANVLTF
TRBJ2-3 | TRBV9 | CASSADHRTDTQYF
TRBJ1-4 | TRBV6-5 | CASSDTGGRSEKLFF
TRBJ1-2 | TRBV29-1 | CSVDSQQRGYTF
TRBJ1-2 | TRBV20-1 | CSALTGGSGYGYTF
TRBJ2-1 | TRBV7-8 | CASSPRRGRNYNEQFF
TRBJ1-1 | TRBV7-9 | CASSLEGGANTEAFF
TRBJ1-2 | TRBV20-1 | CSASGNSGYTF
TRBJ2-2 | TRBV7-3 | CASSPNQGRLGELFF
TRBJ2-2 | TRBV5-6 | CASRMEGDTGELFF
TRBJ2-1 | TRBV5-5 | CASSLRLAGGNNEQFF
TRBJ2-2 | TRBV25-1 | CASRRPGRTGELFF
TRBJ2-1 | TRBV23-1 | CASRGLAGNNEQFF
TRBJ2-1 | TRBV3-1 | CASSPGGVRSYNEQFF
TRBJ2-4 | TRBV12-3/TRBV12-4 | CASSSDNKNIQYF
TRBJ2-5 | TRBV24-1 | CATSERFTGSGETQYF
TRBJ2-1 | TRBV6-2/TRBV6-3 | CASSYGSGYYNEQFF
TRBJ2-4 | TRBV12-3/TRBV12-4 | CASKEGTLAKNIQYF
TRBJ1-6 | TRBV6-5 | CASSFVSGTLHF
TRBJ2-1 | TRBV5-1 | CASSPGLAGGSGSYNEQFF
TRBJ2-1 | TRBV7-2 | CASSSGQGRGYEQFF
TRBJ2-3 | TRBV5-1 | CASCSGTASTDTQYF
TRBJ1-1 | TRBV12-3/TRBV12-4 | CASSLRQGGAEAFF
TRBJ2-4 | TRBV5-1 | CASSWGIQNIQYF
TRBJ2-1 | TRBV19 | CASSRRGLAGGRGEQFF
TRBJ2-4 | TRBV4-3 | CASSQEEAGGLGAKNIQYF
TRBJ1-4 | TRBV6-5 | CASSYGMGQRNEKLFF
TRBJ2-7 | TRBV12-3/TRBV12-4 | CASRQLGEQYF
TRBJ2-5 | TRBV15 | CATSQTETQYF
TRBJ2-3 | TRBV5-1 | CASSLVVADTQYF
TRBJ2-2 | TRBV6-2/TRBV6-3 | CASTGTGVAHTGELFF